This TCR beta chain was recorded in a study of blood T cell repertoires in COVID-19. Study summary: PBMCs, B-cell-depleted T cells, or T cells were the source of the cDNA or gDNA that made up the material.

J lost 7 bases, V lost 4 bases, and 8 bases had no gene match. Germline V gives CDR1 LGHDT, CDR2 YNNKEL (reference sequence). This CDR3 is 14 amino acids long. In the authors' methods: Estimates of nucleated cell counts were drawn from the amplification of reference gene primers. Clones were sequenced by immunoSEQ multiplex PCR, and TCRdb holds only the in-frame ones, with some missing. That table gives V, J and clone size, and the DNA gave D and trimming. The sample consists of 200,000 or so clones, roughly four fifths of them appearing once. The chain recombines TRBV3-1 (or the pseudogene TRBV3-2) with TRBJ1-1, with 8 bases identical to TRBD1. Sequenced input: peripheral blood. The TCR sequence derives from a woman in her fifties or sixties with acute or convalescent COVID-19. Here the CDR3 reads CASSRQGARNEAFF. CDR3 sequence (DNA): TGTGCCAGCAGCCGTCAGGGGGCGCGCAATGAAGCTTTCTTT.